Each of the 21 T cell receptor beta chains below was sequenced from the same sample in a study of cytomegalovirus exposure and HLA in healthy donors. Both 60 Vbeta primers and 13 Jbeta primers went into the PCR. The data were produced by immunoSEQ multiplex PCR, yet TCRdb's version contains in-frame clones alone and is incomplete. Of 100,000 to 130,000 clones listed, around 77% are singletons. Sequenced: PBMCs. Receptor source: a male donor in good health and CMV-seronegative.

This sequence joins TRBV5-4 and TRBJ2-5; possible D gene TRBD1, 6 bases. Trimming removed 0 bases at V and 1 base at J, with 13 bases between. The CDR3 is 16 amino acids. Germline V gene sequence: CDR1 SGHNT, CDR2 YYREEE (reference sequence). Here the CDR3 DNA reads TGTGCCAGCAGCTTGGGGGGGCGAGGAGGCCAAGAGACCCAGTACTTC. It codes for CASSLGGRGGQETQYF.

This sequence joins TRBV25-1 and TRBJ2-1, with 7 bases identical to TRBD2. The ends lost 4 bases at V and 0 bases at J; junction bases unmatched: 12. The CDR3 runs to 18 residues. Germline V gene lookup returns CDR1 MGHDK and CDR2 SYGVNS. The CDR3 protein is CASSGGRRGGSSYNEQFF. CDR3 DNA sequence: TGTGCCAGCAGTGGTGGGAGAAGGGGCGGGAGCTCCTACAATGAGCAGTTCTTC.

About this clone: This sample also contains other DNA sequences that code for the same CDR3. The chain recombines TRBV9 with TRBJ2-5; TRBD1 is a possible D gene (6 bases). This CDR3 region has 13 residues. The V end was cut by 4 bases, the J end by 1 base, with 8 bases between. Germline V CDR1 and CDR2: SGDLS, YYNGEE. The chain's CDR3 is CASSLRGQETQYF. CDR3 sequence (DNA): TGTGCCAGCAGCCTCAGGGGCCAAGAGACCCAGTACTTC. The full variable domain, in which reference TRBV9 and TRBJ2-5 provide the parts outside the CDR3, is DSGVTQTPKHLITATGQRVTLRCSPRSGDLSVYWYQQSLDQGLQFLIQYYNGEERAKGNILERFSAQQFPDLHSELNLSSLELGDSALYFCASSLRGQETQYFGPGTRLLVL.

This clone was seen a handful of times. This chain joins TRBV6-6 and TRBJ2-7, with D unresolved. V lost 4 bases to trimming and J lost 0 bases, with 10 bases between them. This CDR3 spans 14 amino acids. CDR1 is MNHNY, CDR2 SVGAGI, per germline (reference sequence). Written as DNA, the CDR3 is TGTGCCAGCAGTTTTGGCGGCAGCTCCTACGAGCAGTACTTC. It encodes CASSFGGSSYEQYF.

Only a few counts were recorded for this clone. V and J are TRBV6-1 and TRBJ2-1, with a tentative D call TRBD2 (6 bases). Trimming took off 3 bases at V and 4 bases at J, with 10 bases between the two ends. In germline, CDR1 is MNHNS, CDR2 SASEGT. CDR3 length: 14 residues. The CDR3 bases are TGTGCCAGCAGTGATATCGGGGGATACAATGAGCAGTTCTTC. Translation: CASSDIGGYNEQFF.

The V call is TRBV7-9, the J call TRBJ2-3, with TRBD2 as a possible D gene (6 bases). The CDR3 has 13 residues. Germline values: CDR1 SEHNR, CDR2 FQNEAQ (reference sequence). Trimming stripped 11 bases from V and 0 bases from J, with 12 bases between. The CDR3: CAAGISSTDTQYF. The CDR3 region has the DNA TGTGCCGCGGGGATCTCTAGCACAGATACGCAGTATTTT.

The chain has TRBV5-1 and TRBJ1-4; D perhaps matches TRBD1 (5 bases). The CDR3 is made up of 13 amino acids. V was shortened by 7 bases and J by 8 bases, with 15 bases between the two germline ends. Germline V gene data show CDR1 as SGHRS and CDR2 as YFSETQ. CDR3 amino acids: CASRLGQAEKLFF. In DNA form, the CDR3 reads TGCGCCAGCCGCCTTGGACAAGCAGAAAAACTGTTTTTT.

This clone was seen once. The chain recombines TRBV7-7 with TRBJ2-2; D perhaps matches TRBD2 (6 bases). Between the trimmed V and J ends, which lost 10 bases and 4 bases, there was a span of 19 bases. CDR1 is SSHAT, CDR2 FNYEAQ, per germline (reference sequence). The CDR3 is made up of 15 amino acids. Here the CDR3 DNA reads TGTGCCACCCTCCGGGGGAGGCCAGGCACCGGGGAGCTGTTTTTT. Its translation: CATLRGRPGTGELFF. Full variable domain (outside the CDR3, taken from reference TRBV7-7 and TRBJ2-2): GAGVSQSPRYKVTKRGQDVTLRCDPISSHATLYWYQQALGQGPEFLTYFNYEAQPDKSGLPSDRFSAERPEGSISTLTIQRTEQRDSAMYRCATLRGRPGTGELFFGEGSRLTVL.

The rearrangement uses TRBV30 and TRBJ2-2, with D perhaps TRBD2 (5 bases). The V and J ends lost 7 bases and 1 base respectively, with 10 bases between them. CDR3 length equals 13 residues. The germline CDR1 and CDR2 sequences are GTSNPN and SVGIG (reference sequence). CDR3 bases: TGTGCCTACCGAGGAGGGAACACCGGGGAGCTGTTTTTT. It codes for CAYRGGNTGELFF.

The chain carries TRBV5-4 and TRBJ1-1, with D possibly TRBD1 on 5 matching bases. The germline CDR1 and CDR2 sequences are SGHNT and YYREEE (reference sequence). The V gene lost 0 bases and the J gene lost 6 bases, with 15 bases spanning the gap. The CDR3 runs to 15 residues. CDR3 amino acids: CASSLGGDRHAEAFF. The DNA for the CDR3 is TGTGCCAGCAGCTTGGGGGGCGATCGTCACGCTGAAGCTTTCTTT. The variable domain in full, with the rest retrieved from reference TRBV5-4 and TRBJ1-1, is ETGVTQSPTHLIKTRGQQVTLRCSSQSGHNTVSWYQQALGQGPQFIFQYYREEENGRGNFPPRFSGLQFPNYSSELNVNALELDDSALYLCASSLGGDRHAEAFFGQGTRLTVV.

In this sample, this clone turned up a few times. This rearrangement joins TRBV28 to TRBJ1-4, with D tentatively TRBD1 (5 bases). The V end lost 5 bases, the J end lost 7 bases, and 17 bases lay between the germline ends. This CDR3 has 15 amino acids. Germline V CDR1 and CDR2: MDHEN, SYDVKM. The DNA of the CDR3 is TGTGCCAGCAGTAACGGTGGCAGGGAGGGTGAAAAACTGTTTTTT. Protein sequence: CASSNGGREGEKLFF.

This clone was counted only a few times. The chain is built from TRBV5-1 and TRBJ2-3; TRBD1 matches at 7 bases. The CDR3 consists of 14 residues. V shed 4 bases, J shed 3 bases, and the junction held 5 bases outside the gene matches. The V gene's germline CDR1 is SGHRS and CDR2 YFSETQ. CDR3 protein: CASSPQGFTDTQYF. The CDR3 region has the DNA TGCGCCAGCAGCCCACAGGGGTTTACAGATACGCAGTATTTT.

This clone was recorded a few times. This rearrangement joins TRBV30 to TRBJ1-1, with 8 bases aligning to TRBD1. V shed 3 bases, J shed 0 bases, and the junction held 6 bases outside the gene matches. Germline CDR1 and CDR2: GTSNPN and SVGIG (reference sequence). This CDR3 is built from 15 residues. The CDR3: CAWRHRGDMNTEAFF. The CDR3 coding sequence is TGTGCCTGGAGGCACAGGGGGGATATGAACACTGAAGCTTTCTTT.

J is TRBJ2-1 and V is TRBV5-1, with D possibly matching TRBD1 (5 bases). Between the trimmed V and J ends, which lost 0 bases and 3 bases, there was a span of 10 bases. Germline V gene data show CDR1 as SGHRS and CDR2 as YFSETQ. This CDR3 region has 15 residues. In DNA, the CDR3 is TGCGCCAGCAGCTTGGGTCGTCAGGGCTACAATGAGCAGTTCTTC. It specifies CASSLGRQGYNEQFF.

V and J are TRBV6-6 and TRBJ2-2, with D tentatively TRBD1 (6 bases). V lost 2 bases and J lost 3, with 7 bases in between. Germline loops: CDR1 MNHNY, CDR2 SVGAGI (reference sequence). The length of the CDR3 is 14 residues. CDR3: CASSYAGDTGELFF. In nucleotides, the CDR3 is TGTGCCAGCAGTTACGCAGGGGACACCGGGGAGCTGTTTTTT.

This chain uses TRBV29-1 with TRBJ2-1, with 7 bases identical to TRBD1. This CDR3 region has 14 residues. Germline V lookup: CDR1 SQVTM, CDR2 ANQGSEA. The V segment lost 6 bases and the J segment 1 base; nucleotides outside the gene matches: 6. The CDR3 region has the DNA TGCAGCGTGGGAACAGGGGCATCCTACAATGAGCAGTTCTTC. Translated: CSVGTGASYNEQFF.

A few counts support this clone. The gene calls are TRBV13 and TRBJ2-2, with TRBD2 matching over 8 bases. This CDR3 spans 15 amino acids. J was trimmed by 7 bases and V by 5 bases; bases with no gene match: 9. CDR1 and CDR2 (germline): PRHDT, FYEKMQ (reference sequence). CDR3 coding DNA: TGTGCCAGCAGCACCTTAGCGGGAAAGATCGGGGAGCTGTTTTTT. Protein: CASSTLAGKIGELFF.

The rearrangement joins TRBV5-1 to TRBJ1-1; 8 bases fit TRBD1. The V and J ends lost 0 bases and 3 bases, in that order; junction bases with no gene match: 7. The CDR3 loop spans 16 amino acids. Per germline, CDR1 SGHRS and CDR2 YFSETQ. CDR3 DNA: TGCGCCAGCAGCTTGGCAGGGGGCTCCACAGACACTGAAGCTTTCTTT. Translation gives CASSLAGGSTDTEAFF.

The V call is TRBV18, the J call TRBJ1-4; no reliable D call. Germline-derived CDR1 and CDR2 are KGHSH and LQKENI. The CDR3 runs 14 residues. V was cut by 2 bases and J by 6 bases, with 10 bases left in between. The CDR3 coding sequence is TGTGCCAGCTCACCAAAGGAGGTCCATGAAAAACTGTTTTTT. Its protein is CASSPKEVHEKLFF.

The chain has TRBV4-1 and TRBJ2-3; D ambiguous. This CDR3 is built from 15 residues. Germline CDR1 reads MGHRA; CDR2 reads YSYEKL. Trimming took off 3 bases at V and 10 bases at J, with 20 bases between the two ends. The CDR3 loop is CASSHLPTQVSPQYF. In DNA form, the CDR3 reads TGCGCCAGCAGCCACCTGCCGACCCAGGTTTCCCCGCAGTATTTT.

The chain employs TRBV6-5 and TRBJ1-2, with 10 bases aligning to TRBD1. V lost 6 bases to trimming and J lost 3 bases; unmatched junction nucleotides: 7. The CDR3 covers 15 residues. Germline V gene lookup returns CDR1 MNHEY and CDR2 SVGAGI. DNA for the CDR3: TGTGCCAGCAGGAACGGGGGGACAGGGGACTATGGCTACACCTTC. Encoded protein: CASRNGGTGDYGYTF.